The present TCR beta chain was sequenced within a study of blood T cell repertoires in COVID-19. CDR3 size: 13 residues. The V gene's germline CDR1 is MNHEY and CDR2 SVGAGI. The V end lost 6 bases, the J end lost 6 bases, and 13 bases lay between the germline ends. This table comes from immunoSEQ multiplex PCR, and its TCRdb copy is limited to in-frame clones, with some not included. The sample includes 250,000 or so clones, roughly nine tenths of them seen just once. The sample taken for sequencing was peripheral blood. This chain links TRBV6-5 with TRBJ2-3; possibly TRBD2 for D (6 bases). The sequence was collected from a man in his forties with active or convalescent COVID-19. The CDR3 loop is CASRPPGVDTQYF. CDR3 nucleotide sequence: TGTGCCAGCAGACCCCCGGGGGTGGATACGCAGTATTTT.